This T cell receptor (beta chain) was retrieved from a study of cytomegalovirus exposure and HLA in healthy donors. Study-level results: It has been reported that TCR beta sequences accurately predicted the HLA-A and HLA-B alleles of most subjects.

In this sample, this clone turned up a few times. Its antigen is unknown. A multiplex PCR was run with 60 Vbeta primers and 13 Jbeta primers. The assay was immunoSEQ multiplex PCR, and TCRdb's table has in-frame clones only and misses some. The sample comprises around 140,000 clones, roughly four fifths of which are singletons, and about 3.2% rests with the top ten. Germline V CDR1 and CDR2: SEHNR, FQNEAQ (reference sequence). The CDR3 extends over 17 amino acids. Trimming removed 1 base from V and 1 base from J, with 16 bases in between. Sequences were obtained from PBMCs. This receptor was obtained from a man younger than 35 in good health and CMV-seropositive. The chain joins TRBV7-9 to TRBJ1-1; a weak D match, TRBD1 (5 bases). The CDR3 bases are TGTGCCAGCAGCTTAGGGGCAGCAAGGGGTACGAACACTGAAGCTTTCTTT. This sequence encodes CASSLGAARGTNTEAFF. The complete variable domain, with remaining parts taken from reference TRBV7-9 and TRBJ1-1, reads DTGVSQNPRHKITKRGQNVTFRCDPISEHNRLYWYRQTLGQGPEFLTYFQNEAQLEKSRLLSDRFSAERPKGSFSTLEIQRTEQGDSAMYLCASSLGAARGTNTEAFFGQGTRLTVV.